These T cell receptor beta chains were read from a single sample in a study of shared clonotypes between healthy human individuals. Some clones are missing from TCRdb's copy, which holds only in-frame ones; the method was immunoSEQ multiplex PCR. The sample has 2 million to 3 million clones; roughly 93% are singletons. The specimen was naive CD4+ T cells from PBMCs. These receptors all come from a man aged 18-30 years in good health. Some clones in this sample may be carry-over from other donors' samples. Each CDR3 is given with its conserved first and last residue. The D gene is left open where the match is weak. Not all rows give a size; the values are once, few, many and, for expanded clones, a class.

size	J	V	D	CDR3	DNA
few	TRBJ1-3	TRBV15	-	CATSRDPGNTIYF	TGTGCCACCAGCAGAGATCCCGGAAACACCATATATTTT
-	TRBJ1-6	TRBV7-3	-	CASSSNPQGSPLHF	TGTGCCAGCAGCTCAAACCCCCAGGGTTCACCCCTCCACTTT
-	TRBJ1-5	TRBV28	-	CASSSRTYSNQPQHF	TGTGCCAGCAGTTCGAGGACCTATAGCAATCAGCCCCAGCATTTT
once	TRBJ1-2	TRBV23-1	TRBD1	CASSPRQGANYGYTF	TGCGCCAGCAGTCCAAGACAGGGGGCTAACTATGGCTACACCTTC
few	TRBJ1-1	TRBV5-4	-	CASSSGQKNMNTEAFF	TGTGCCAGCAGCTCCGGACAGAAAAACATGAACACTGAAGCTTTCTTT
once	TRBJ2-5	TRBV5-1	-	CASSLAYSLETQYF	TGCGCCAGCAGCTTGGCCTACTCCTTGGAGACCCAGTACTTC
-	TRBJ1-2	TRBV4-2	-	CASSQDFHGYTF	TGTGCCAGCAGCCAAGATTTTCATGGCTACACCTTC
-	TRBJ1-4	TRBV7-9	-	CASSLDRQPNEKLFF	TGTGCCAGCAGCTTGGATCGTCAGCCCAATGAAAAACTGTTTTTT
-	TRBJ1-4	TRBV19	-	CAVSNRDGENEKLFF	TGTGCCGTCTCAAACCGGGACGGGGAGAATGAAAAACTGTTTTTT
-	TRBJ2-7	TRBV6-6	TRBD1	CASSSDRGGEYF	TGTGCCAGCAGTTCCGACAGGGGGGGAGAGTACTTC
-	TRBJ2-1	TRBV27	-	CATRGLAGTYNEQFF	TGTGCCACCAGGGGGTTAGCGGGGACTTACAATGAGCAGTTCTTC
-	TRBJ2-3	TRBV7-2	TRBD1	CASSLRQGARVDTQYF	TGTGCCAGCAGCTTACGACAGGGGGCGAGGGTAGATACGCAGTATTTT
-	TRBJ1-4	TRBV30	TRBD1	CAWSVGQGDGEKLFF	TGTGCCTGGAGTGTGGGGCAGGGGGATGGTGAAAAACTGTTTTTT
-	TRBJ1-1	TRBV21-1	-	CASSKVVLGQGGGEAFF	TGTGCCAGCAGCAAAGTGGTTCTGGGGCAGGGAGGTGGTGAAGCTTTCTTT
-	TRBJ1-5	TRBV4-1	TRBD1	CASSHLDRNNQPQHF	TGCGCCAGCAGCCACCTGGACAGGAATAATCAGCCCCAGCATTTT
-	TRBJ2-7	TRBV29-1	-	CSVSPEVVETYEQYF	TGCAGCGTATCCCCCGAGGTAGTGGAGACCTACGAGCAGTACTTC
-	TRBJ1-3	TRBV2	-	CASSEEAGNTIYF	TGTGCCAGCAGTGAAGAGGCTGGAAACACCATATATTTT
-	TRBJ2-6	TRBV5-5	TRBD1	CASSASMNQGAGANVLTF	TGTGCCAGCAGCGCATCAATGAACCAGGGGGCTGGGGCCAACGTCCTGACTTTC
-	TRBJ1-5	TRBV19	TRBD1	CASSIGTGSNQPQHF	TGTGCCAGTAGTATCGGGACAGGGAGCAATCAGCCCCAGCATTTT
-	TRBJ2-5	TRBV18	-	CASSPPTSPYGETQYF	TGTGCCAGCTCACCACCCACTAGCCCTTACGGGGAGACCCAGTACTTC
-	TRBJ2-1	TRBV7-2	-	CASSPNRNEQFF	TGTGCCAGCAGCCCGAACCGAAATGAGCAGTTCTTC
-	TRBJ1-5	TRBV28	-	CASSEGYSNQPQHF	TGTGCCAGCAGTGAGGGGTATAGCAATCAGCCCCAGCATTTT
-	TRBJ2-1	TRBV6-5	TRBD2	CASSRGLAGSNEQFF	TGTGCCAGCAGCCGGGGACTAGCGGGGAGCAATGAGCAGTTCTTC
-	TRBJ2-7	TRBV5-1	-	CASSFGASYEQYF	TGCGCCAGCAGCTTTGGAGCCTCCTACGAGCAGTACTTC
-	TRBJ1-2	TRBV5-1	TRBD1	CASSFTGTAYGYTF	TGCGCCAGCAGCTTTACCGGGACAGCTTATGGCTACACCTTC
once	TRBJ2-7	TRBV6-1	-	CASSVDGIYEQYF	TGTGCCAGCAGTGTGGACGGGATCTACGAGCAGTACTTC
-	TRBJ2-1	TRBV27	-	CASSLAAPRVSSYNEQFF	TGTGCCAGCAGTCTAGCCGCACCAAGGGTTAGCTCCTACAATGAGCAGTTCTTC
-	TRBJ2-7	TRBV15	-	CATSRDEGLEQYF	TGTGCCACCAGCAGAGATGAGGGGCTCGAACAGTACTTC
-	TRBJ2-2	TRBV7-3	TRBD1	CASSLTRRGQGAFTGELFF	TGTGCCAGCAGCTTGACCCGCAGAGGACAGGGGGCTTTCACCGGGGAGCTGTTTTTT
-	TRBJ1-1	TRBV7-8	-	CASSSRSGNTEAFF	TGTGCCAGCAGCTCGCGATCGGGGAACACTGAAGCTTTCTTT
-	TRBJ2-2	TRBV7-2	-	CASTRLTNTGELFF	TGTGCCAGCACCCGACTCACGAACACCGGGGAGCTGTTTTTT
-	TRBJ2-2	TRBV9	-	CASSVASSGELFF	TGTGCCAGCAGCGTAGCCAGCAGCGGGGAGCTGTTTTTT
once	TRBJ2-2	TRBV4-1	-	CASSQARGGTGELFF	TGCGCCAGCAGCCAAGCTAGGGGCGGCACCGGGGAGCTGTTTTTT
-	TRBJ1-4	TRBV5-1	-	CASSLAGHGEKLFF	TGCGCCAGCAGCTTGGCGGGACATGGTGAAAAACTGTTTTTT
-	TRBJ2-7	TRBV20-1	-	CSARTDEQYF	TGCAGTGCTAGAACGGACGAGCAGTACTTC
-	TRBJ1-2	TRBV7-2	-	CASSLIGTLYGYTF	TGTGCCAGCAGCTTAATCGGGACTCTCTATGGCTACACCTTC
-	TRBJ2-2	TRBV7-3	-	CASSTDSTGELFF	TGTGCCAGCAGCACGGACAGCACCGGGGAGCTGTTTTTT
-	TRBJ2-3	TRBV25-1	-	CASSGPSTPDTQYF	TGTGCCAGCAGTGGGCCTAGCACCCCAGATACGCAGTATTTT
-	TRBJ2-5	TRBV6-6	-	CASSSRSFETQYF	TGTGCCAGCAGTTCCAGGTCGTTCGAGACCCAGTACTTC
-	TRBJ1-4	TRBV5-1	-	CASMGEDLEKLFF	TGCGCCAGCATGGGGGAGGATCTGGAAAAACTGTTTTTT
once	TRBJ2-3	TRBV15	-	CATSREGADTQYF	TGTGCCACCAGCAGAGAAGGCGCTGATACGCAGTATTTT
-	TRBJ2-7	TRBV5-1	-	CASSLVGGGTYEQYF	TGCGCCAGCAGCTTGGTCGGCGGCGGAACCTACGAGCAGTACTTC
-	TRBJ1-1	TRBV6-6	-	CASSISSGTEAFF	TGTGCCAGCAGTATATCTTCCGGGACAGAAGCTTTCTTT
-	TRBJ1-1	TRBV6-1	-	CASSGGQTMNTEAFF	TGTGCCAGCAGTGGTGGACAAACCATGAACACTGAAGCTTTCTTT
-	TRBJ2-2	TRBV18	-	CASSPILAGSNTGELFF	TGTGCCAGCTCACCAATTCTGGCAGGGTCGAACACCGGGGAGCTGTTTTTT
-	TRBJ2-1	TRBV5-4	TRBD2	CASIDTSGSHYGSYNEQFF	TGTGCCAGCATCGATACTAGCGGGAGTCATTATGGGTCTTACAATGAGCAGTTCTTC
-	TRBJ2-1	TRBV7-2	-	CASSFLPGLEPYNEQFF	TGTGCCAGCAGCTTTCTACCGGGACTGGAGCCTTACAATGAGCAGTTCTTC
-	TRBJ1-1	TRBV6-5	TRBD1	CASRVNRGNTEAFF	TGTGCCAGCAGAGTGAACAGGGGGAACACTGAAGCTTTCTTT
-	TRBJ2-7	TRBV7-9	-	CASTAPKGSISYEQYF	TGTGCCAGCACCGCTCCCAAAGGGTCAATATCCTACGAGCAGTACTTC
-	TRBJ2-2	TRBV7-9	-	CASSLTGAGTGELFF	TGTGCCAGCAGCTTAACCGGGGCGGGGACCGGGGAGCTGTTTTTT
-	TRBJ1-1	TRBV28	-	CASSLPGQARTEAFF	TGTGCCAGCAGTCTGCCGGGACAAGCGAGGACTGAAGCTTTCTTT
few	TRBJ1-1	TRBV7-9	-	CASSLSAGTEAFF	TGTGCCAGCAGCTTATCTGCGGGCACTGAAGCTTTCTTT
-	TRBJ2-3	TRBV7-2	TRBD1	CASSRDSSTDTQYF	TGTGCCAGCAGCCGGGACAGCAGCACAGATACGCAGTATTTT
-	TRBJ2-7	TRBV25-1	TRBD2	CASSASSSSGRDLEQYF	TGTGCCAGCAGCGCTTCCTCAAGTAGCGGGAGAGATCTCGAGCAGTACTTC